The 14 T cell receptor beta chains presented below share a single source sample, sequenced in a study of PD-L1 blockade in urothelial cancer. Libraries were prepared by immunoSEQ multiplex PCR; TCRdb keeps only in-frame clonotypes and omits some of them. The sample records fewer than 40,000 clones, approximately 87% being singletons. Specimen: PBMCs, collected around atezolizumab (anti-PD-L1) treatment. All receptors derive from a man aged 50 to 59 with urothelial cancer.

The chain recombines TRBV9 with TRBJ2-7, with TRBD1 identical over 7 bases. The CDR3 covers 16 residues. Germline CDR1 and CDR2: SGDLS and YYNGEE. The junction had 11 bases not matched to a gene; V was cut back by 4 bases and J by 1 base. CDR3 sequence reads: CASSPSQGGGSYEQYF. The CDR3 DNA is TGTGCCAGCAGCCCCTCGCAAGGGGGCGGTTCCTACGAGCAGTACTTC. Full variable domain (outside the CDR3, taken from reference TRBV9 and TRBJ2-7): DSGVTQTPKHLITATGQRVTLRCSPRSGDLSVYWYQQSLDQGLQFLIQYYNGEERAKGNILERFSAQQFPDLHSELNLSSLELGDSALYFCASSPSQGGGSYEQYFGPGTRLTVT.

The V and J genes are TRBV5-6 and TRBJ2-6; 7 nucleotides line up with TRBD1. The V gene's germline CDR1 is SGHDT and CDR2 YYEEEE. Trimming cost V 4 bases and J 0 bases; bases outside gene matches: 10. This CDR3 is built from 18 residues. This CDR3 reads CASSPTGTDDSGANVLTF. The CDR3 nucleotides are TGTGCCAGCAGCCCAACCGGGACAGACGACTCTGGGGCCAACGTCCTGACTTTC.

The gene calls are TRBV7-3 and TRBJ2-2; a weak D match, TRBD2 (6 bases). Germline CDR1 reads SGHTA; CDR2 reads FQGTGA. Trimming took 5 bases from V and 5 from J, leaving 12 bases between them. The length of the CDR3 is 14 residues. The CDR3 DNA reads TGTGCCAGCAGCCCGGGACTTTCAACCGGGGAGCTGTTTTTT. This gives the protein CASSPGLSTGELFF.

V and J are TRBV7-6 and TRBJ2-1, with 10 bases aligning to TRBD2. The CDR3 is made up of 16 amino acids. V gave up 4 bases and J gave up 5 bases; unmatched junction bases: 8. Per the germline V gene, CDR1 is SGHVS and CDR2 is FNYEAQ. CDR3 loop: CASSSPASGGHNEQFF. The CDR3 DNA reads TGTGCCAGCAGCTCACCCGCTAGCGGGGGCCACAATGAGCAGTTCTTC.

CDR3 protein: CASSPRTGSQETQYF. Written as DNA, the CDR3 is TGTGCCAGTAGTCCTCGGACAGGTTCCCAAGAGACCCAGTACTTC. The chain links TRBV19 to TRBJ2-5, with 7 positions matching TRBD1. Germline assignment: CDR1 LNHDA and CDR2 SQIVND (reference sequence). The CDR3 extends over 15 amino acids. Germline trimming cut 5 bases from V and 1 base from J; bases unmatched to any gene: 7. The complete variable domain, with remaining parts taken from reference TRBV19 and TRBJ2-5, reads DGGITQSPKYLFRKEGQNVTLSCEQNLNHDAMYWYRQDPGQGLRLIYYSQIVNDFQKGDIAEGYSVSREKKESFPLTVTSAQKNPTAFYLCASSPRTGSQETQYFGPGTRLLVL.

The CDR3, as DNA: TGCAGCGTTGTAGGGGATACTTACGAGCAGTACTTC. Amino acids: CSVVGDTYEQYF. This chain joins TRBV29-1 and TRBJ2-7, with D tentatively TRBD1 (5 bases). The ends were cut back, 4 bases at V and 4 bases at J, with 11 bases in the middle. Germline assignment: CDR1 SQVTM and CDR2 ANQGSEA. The CDR3 is made up of 12 amino acids.

This clone was seen a handful of times. The chain links TRBV27 to TRBJ1-4, with TRBD1 as a possible D gene (6 bases). The V end lost 4 bases, the J end lost 8 bases, and 17 bases lay between the germline ends. This CDR3 is 15 amino acids long. Germline V gene data show CDR1 as MNHEY and CDR2 as SMNVEV (reference sequence). The CDR3 nucleotides are TGTGCCAGCAGTTCCACCGGGGGGCGTGTCGAAAAACTGTTTTTT. It yields the protein CASSSTGGRVEKLFF.

This sequence joins TRBV4-2 and TRBJ2-1; 8 bases match TRBD2. V lost 1 base and J lost 6; bases outside the gene matches: 8. This CDR3 comprises 16 residues. Germline V gives CDR1 LGHNA, CDR2 YNFKEQ. DNA of the CDR3: TGTGCCAGCAGCCAAGCGGACGGGGGGGAGGTCAATGAGCAGTTCTTC. Translating gives CASSQADGGEVNEQFF.

J is TRBJ2-5 and V is TRBV28; 8 nucleotides align to TRBD1. V lost 4 bases, J lost 2 bases, and 6 bases stayed unmatched. The CDR3 covers 15 residues. The germline V gene encodes CDR1 MDHEN and CDR2 SYDVKM. The CDR3 loop is CASSSGQGIQETQYF. CDR3 DNA: TGTGCCAGCAGTTCCGGACAGGGCATACAAGAGACCCAGTACTTC.

V gene TRBV5-1 combines with J gene TRBJ2-7; perhaps TRBD1 as D (5 bases). Germline V gives CDR1 SGHRS, CDR2 YFSETQ. V lost 0 bases and J 5 bases, leaving 6 bases between the germline ends. This CDR3 contains 12 residues. The CDR3 reads CASSLGGDEQYF. For the CDR3, the DNA is TGCGCCAGCAGCTTGGGGGGCGACGAGCAGTACTTC.

The chain couples TRBV5-1 to TRBJ2-1, with D possibly matching TRBD1 (6 bases). The CDR3 is 15 residues long. Germline V CDR1 and CDR2: SGHRS, YFSETQ. V shed 0 bases and J shed 5 bases, with 12 bases lying between them. The CDR3, as DNA: TGCGCCAGCAGCTTGGACAGGGTGGACAACAATGAGCAGTTCTTC. The encoded protein is CASSLDRVDNNEQFF.

J is TRBJ1-5 and V is TRBV6-5, with unresolved D. CDR1 MNHEY and CDR2 SVGAGI come from the germline V gene. V was pared by 6 bases and J by 1 base, with 7 bases between. The CDR3 has 13 amino acids. CDR3 nucleotide sequence: TGTGCCAGCAGCCTACAGAGCAATCAGCCCCAGCATTTT. Amino acid sequence: CASSLQSNQPQHF.

The CDR3 DNA reads as TGCGCCAGCAGCTTCGGGGGGAGGGAGCAGTACTTC. It translates to CASSFGGREQYF. The chain joins TRBV5-1 to TRBJ2-7; 7 bases match TRBD2. The trim removed 2 bases at V and 7 bases at J, leaving 3 bases unmatched. In germline, CDR1 is SGHRS, CDR2 YFSETQ. The CDR3 spans 12 residues.

The chain carries TRBV7-8 and TRBJ1-2, with a possible D match to TRBD1 (5 bases). The CDR3 loop spans 13 amino acids. V was trimmed by 1 base and J by 8 bases, leaving 11 bases between them. Looked up from germline, CDR1 is SGHVS and CDR2 is FQNEAQ. The CDR3: CASSLGGVRGYTF. DNA of the CDR3: TGTGCCAGCAGCTTAGGGGGGGTGCGGGGCTACACCTTC.